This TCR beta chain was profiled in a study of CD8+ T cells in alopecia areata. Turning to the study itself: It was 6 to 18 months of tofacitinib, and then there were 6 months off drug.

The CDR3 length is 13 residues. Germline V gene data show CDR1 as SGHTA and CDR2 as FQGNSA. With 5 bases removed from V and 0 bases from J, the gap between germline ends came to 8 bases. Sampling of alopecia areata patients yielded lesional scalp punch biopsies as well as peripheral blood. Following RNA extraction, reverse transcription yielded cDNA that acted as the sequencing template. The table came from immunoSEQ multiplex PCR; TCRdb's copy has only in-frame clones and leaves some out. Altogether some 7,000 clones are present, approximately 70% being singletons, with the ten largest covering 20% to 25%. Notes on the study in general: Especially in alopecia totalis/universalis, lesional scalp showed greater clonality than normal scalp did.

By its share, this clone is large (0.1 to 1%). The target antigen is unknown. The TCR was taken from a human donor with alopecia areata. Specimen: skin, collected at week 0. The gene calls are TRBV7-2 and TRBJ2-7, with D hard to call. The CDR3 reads CASSRWSSYEQYF. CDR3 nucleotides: TGTGCCAGCAGCCGCTGGAGCTCCTACGAGCAGTACTTC.